Described below is a single T cell receptor beta chain sequence and its context. Some clones are missing from TCRdb's copy, which holds only in-frame ones; the method was immunoSEQ multiplex PCR. The sample lists some 630,000 clones, more than 70% occurring once. This entry belongs to a study of shared clonotypes between healthy human individuals. Germline CDR1 is MNHNS and CDR2 is SASEGT. The V and J ends lost 10 bases and 0 bases, in that order; junction bases with no gene match: 6. The CDR3 runs 14 residues. The chain uses TRBV6-1 and TRBJ2-1; TRBD2 matches at 7 bases. The sample was memory CD4+ T cells sorted from blood. The subset is: CD45RA-negative fraction. The TCR comes from a woman aged 25 to 39 in good health. The CDR3 loop is CATERDPSYNEQFF. The CDR3 DNA follows: TGTGCCACCGAGCGGGACCCCTCCTACAATGAGCAGTTCTTC.